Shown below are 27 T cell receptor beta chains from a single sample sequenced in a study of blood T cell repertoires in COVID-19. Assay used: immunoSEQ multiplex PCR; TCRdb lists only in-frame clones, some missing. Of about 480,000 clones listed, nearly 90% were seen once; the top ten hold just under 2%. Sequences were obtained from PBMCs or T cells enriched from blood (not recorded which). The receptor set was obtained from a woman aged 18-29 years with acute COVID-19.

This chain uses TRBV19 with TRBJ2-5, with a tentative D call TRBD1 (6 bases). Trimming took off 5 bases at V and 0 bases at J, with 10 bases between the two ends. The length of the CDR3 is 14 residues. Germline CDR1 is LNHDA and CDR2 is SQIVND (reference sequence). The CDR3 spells CASSRWTDQETQYF. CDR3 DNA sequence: TGTGCCAGTAGTCGGTGGACAGACCAAGAGACCCAGTACTTC.

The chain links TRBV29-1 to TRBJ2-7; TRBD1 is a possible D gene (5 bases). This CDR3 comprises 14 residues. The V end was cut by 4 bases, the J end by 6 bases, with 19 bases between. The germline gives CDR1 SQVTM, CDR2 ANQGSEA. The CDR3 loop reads CSVVFFASDSEQYF. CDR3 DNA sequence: TGCAGCGTTGTTTTCTTCGCGAGCGACAGCGAGCAGTACTTC.

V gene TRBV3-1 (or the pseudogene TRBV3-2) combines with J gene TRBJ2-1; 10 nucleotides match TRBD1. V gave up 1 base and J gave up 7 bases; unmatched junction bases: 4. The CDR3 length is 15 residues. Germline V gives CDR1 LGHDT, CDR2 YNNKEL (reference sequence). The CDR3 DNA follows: TGTGCCAGCAGCCAAGGACAGGGGGCTAATAATGAGCAGTTCTTC. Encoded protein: CASSQGQGANNEQFF.

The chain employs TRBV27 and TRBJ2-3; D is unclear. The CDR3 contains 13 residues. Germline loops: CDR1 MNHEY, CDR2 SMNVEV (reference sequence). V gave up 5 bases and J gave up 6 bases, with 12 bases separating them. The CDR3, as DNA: TGTGCCAGCAGTATAACGAGCTCCGATACGCAGTATTTT. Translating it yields CASSITSSDTQYF.

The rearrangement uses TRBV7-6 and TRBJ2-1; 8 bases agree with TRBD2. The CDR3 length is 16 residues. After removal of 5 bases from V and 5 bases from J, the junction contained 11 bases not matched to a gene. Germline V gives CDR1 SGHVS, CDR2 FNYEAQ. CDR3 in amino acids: CASSVSSGAGNNEQFF. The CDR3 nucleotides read TGTGCCAGCAGCGTCAGTAGCGGGGCAGGCAACAATGAGCAGTTCTTC.

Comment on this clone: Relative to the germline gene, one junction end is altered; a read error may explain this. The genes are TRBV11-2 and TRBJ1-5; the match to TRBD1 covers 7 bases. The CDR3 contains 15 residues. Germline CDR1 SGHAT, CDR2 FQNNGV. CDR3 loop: CASSLSHRGNQPQHF. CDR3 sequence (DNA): TGTGCCAGCAGCTTATCTCACAGGGGCAACCAGCCCCAGCATTTT.

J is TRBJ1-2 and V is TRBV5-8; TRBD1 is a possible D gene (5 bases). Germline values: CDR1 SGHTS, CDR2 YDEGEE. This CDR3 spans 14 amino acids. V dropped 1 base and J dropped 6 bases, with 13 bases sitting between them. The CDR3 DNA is TGTGCCAGCAGCTTGACCGCGACAGTCAATGGCTACACCTTC. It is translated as CASSLTATVNGYTF.

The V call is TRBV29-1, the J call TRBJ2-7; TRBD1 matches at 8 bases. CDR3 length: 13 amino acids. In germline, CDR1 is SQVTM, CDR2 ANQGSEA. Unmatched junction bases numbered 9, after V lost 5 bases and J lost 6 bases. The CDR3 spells CSVKDRVGGEQYF. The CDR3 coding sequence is TGCAGCGTTAAGGACAGGGTAGGAGGCGAGCAGTACTTC.

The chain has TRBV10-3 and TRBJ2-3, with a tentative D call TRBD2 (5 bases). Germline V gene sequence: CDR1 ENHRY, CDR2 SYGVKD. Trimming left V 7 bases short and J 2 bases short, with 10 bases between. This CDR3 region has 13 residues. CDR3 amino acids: CAITGIPTDTQYF. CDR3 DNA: TGTGCCATCACGGGGATCCCCACAGATACGCAGTATTTT.

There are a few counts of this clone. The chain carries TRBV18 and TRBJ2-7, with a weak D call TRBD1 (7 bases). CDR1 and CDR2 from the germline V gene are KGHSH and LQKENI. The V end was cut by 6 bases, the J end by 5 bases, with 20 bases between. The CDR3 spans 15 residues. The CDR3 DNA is TGTGCCAGCTCCCAGGGGGGACACAGGGGCGACGAGCAGTACTTC. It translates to CASSQGGHRGDEQYF.

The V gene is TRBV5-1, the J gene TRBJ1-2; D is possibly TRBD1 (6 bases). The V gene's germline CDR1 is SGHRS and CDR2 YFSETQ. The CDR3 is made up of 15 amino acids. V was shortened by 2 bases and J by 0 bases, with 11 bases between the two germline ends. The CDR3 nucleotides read TGCGCCAGCAGCTTTGAGGGGGGGACTAACTATGGCTACACCTTC. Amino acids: CASSFEGGTNYGYTF.

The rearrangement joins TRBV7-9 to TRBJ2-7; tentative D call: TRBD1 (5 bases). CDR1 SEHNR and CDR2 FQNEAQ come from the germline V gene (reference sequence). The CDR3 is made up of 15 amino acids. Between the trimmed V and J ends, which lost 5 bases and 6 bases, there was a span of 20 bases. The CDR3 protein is CASSTQTAQVGEQYF. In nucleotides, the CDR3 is TGTGCCAGCAGCACCCAGACAGCACAGGTGGGCGAGCAGTACTTC.

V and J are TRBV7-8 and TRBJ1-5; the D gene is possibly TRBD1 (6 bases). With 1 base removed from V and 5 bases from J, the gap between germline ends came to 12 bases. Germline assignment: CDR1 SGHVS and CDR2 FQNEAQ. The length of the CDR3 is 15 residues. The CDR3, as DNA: TGTGCCAGCAGCTTAGAGAGGGGGGGTCATCAGCCCCAGCATTTT. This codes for CASSLERGGHQPQHF.

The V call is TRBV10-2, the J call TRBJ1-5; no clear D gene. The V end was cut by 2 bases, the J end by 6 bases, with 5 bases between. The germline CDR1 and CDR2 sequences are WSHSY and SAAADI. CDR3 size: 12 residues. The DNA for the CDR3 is TGCGCCAGCAGTGAGGCGGTTCAGCCCCAGCATTTT. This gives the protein CASSEAVQPQHF.

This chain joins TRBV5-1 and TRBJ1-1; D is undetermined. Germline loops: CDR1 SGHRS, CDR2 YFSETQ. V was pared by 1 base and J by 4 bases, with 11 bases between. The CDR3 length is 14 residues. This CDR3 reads CASSLLGRGTEAFF. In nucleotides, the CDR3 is TGCGCCAGCAGCTTGCTTGGCCGGGGCACTGAAGCTTTCTTT.

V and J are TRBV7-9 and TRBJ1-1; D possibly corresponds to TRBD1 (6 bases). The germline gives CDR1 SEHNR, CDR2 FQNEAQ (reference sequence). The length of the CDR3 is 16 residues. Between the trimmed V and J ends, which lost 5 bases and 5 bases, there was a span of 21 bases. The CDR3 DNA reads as TGTGCCAGCAGCCCACGCAACCCCCCAGGGGTAACTGAAGCTTTCTTT. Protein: CASSPRNPPGVTEAFF.

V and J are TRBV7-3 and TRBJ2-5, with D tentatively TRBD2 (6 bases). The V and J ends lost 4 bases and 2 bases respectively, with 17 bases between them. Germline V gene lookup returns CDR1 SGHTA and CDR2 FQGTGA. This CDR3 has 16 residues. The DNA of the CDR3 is TGTGCCAGCAGCTACGAAACCGCAGGGAGGCAAGAGACCCAGTACTTC. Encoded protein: CASSYETAGRQETQYF.

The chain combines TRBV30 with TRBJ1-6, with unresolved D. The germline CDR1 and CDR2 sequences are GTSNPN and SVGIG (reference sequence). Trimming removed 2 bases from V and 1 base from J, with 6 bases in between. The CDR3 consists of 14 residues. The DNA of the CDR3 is TGTGCCTGGAGTCGAGGGTCCTATAATTCACCCCTCCACTTT. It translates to CAWSRGSYNSPLHF.

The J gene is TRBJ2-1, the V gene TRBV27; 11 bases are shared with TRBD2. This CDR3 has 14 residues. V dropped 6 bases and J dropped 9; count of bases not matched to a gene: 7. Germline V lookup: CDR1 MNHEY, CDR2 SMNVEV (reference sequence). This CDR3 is CASRDPGLAVEQFF. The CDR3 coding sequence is TGTGCCAGCAGGGATCCGGGACTAGCGGTTGAGCAGTTCTTC.

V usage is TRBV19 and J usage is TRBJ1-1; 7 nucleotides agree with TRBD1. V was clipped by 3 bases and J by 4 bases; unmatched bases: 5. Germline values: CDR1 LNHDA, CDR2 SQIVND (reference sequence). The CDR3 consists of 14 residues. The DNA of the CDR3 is TGTGCCAGTAGTATCCGGGCAGGGGGCACTGAAGCTTTCTTT. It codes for CASSIRAGGTEAFF.

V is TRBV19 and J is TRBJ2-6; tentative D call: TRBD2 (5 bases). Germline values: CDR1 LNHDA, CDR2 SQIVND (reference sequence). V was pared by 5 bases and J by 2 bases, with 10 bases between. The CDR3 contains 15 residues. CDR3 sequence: CASSRGGAGANVLTF. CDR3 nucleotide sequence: TGTGCCAGTAGTCGCGGAGGAGCTGGGGCCAACGTCCTGACTTTC.

The CDR3 reads CASSLSYNEQFF. The DNA for the CDR3 is TGTGCCAGCAGTCTAAGCTACAATGAGCAGTTCTTC. The chain carries TRBV12-3 or TRBV12-4 and TRBJ2-1; D is unclear. CDR3 length: 12 residues. V was trimmed by 5 bases and J by 3 bases, leaving 5 bases between them.

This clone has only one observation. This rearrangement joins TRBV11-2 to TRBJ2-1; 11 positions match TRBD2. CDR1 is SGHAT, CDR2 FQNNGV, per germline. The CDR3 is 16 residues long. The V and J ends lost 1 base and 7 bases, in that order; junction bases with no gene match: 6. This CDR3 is CASSLGSSGGLNEQFF. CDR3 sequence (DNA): TGTGCCAGCAGCTTAGGCTCTAGCGGGGGGCTTAATGAGCAGTTCTTC.

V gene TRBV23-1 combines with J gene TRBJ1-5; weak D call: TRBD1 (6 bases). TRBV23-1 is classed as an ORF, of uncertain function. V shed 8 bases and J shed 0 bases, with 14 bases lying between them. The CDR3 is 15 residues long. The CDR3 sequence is CASRPWTDSNQPQHF. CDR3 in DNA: TGCGCCAGCCGCCCTTGGACAGATAGCAATCAGCCCCAGCATTTT.

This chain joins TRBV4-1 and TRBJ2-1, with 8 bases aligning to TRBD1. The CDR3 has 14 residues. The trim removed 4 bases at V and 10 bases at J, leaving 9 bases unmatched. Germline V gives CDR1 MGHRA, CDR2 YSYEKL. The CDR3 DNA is TGCGCCAGCAGCCCCCCTGACAGGGGATGGGAGCAGTTCTTC. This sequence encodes CASSPPDRGWEQFF.

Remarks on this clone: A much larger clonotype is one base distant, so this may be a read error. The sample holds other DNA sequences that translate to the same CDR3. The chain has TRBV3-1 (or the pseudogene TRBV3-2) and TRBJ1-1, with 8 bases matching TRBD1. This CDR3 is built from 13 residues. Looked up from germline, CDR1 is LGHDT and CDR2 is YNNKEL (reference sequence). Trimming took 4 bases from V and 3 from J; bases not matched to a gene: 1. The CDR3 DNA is TGTGCCAGCAGCCCACAGGGGGACACTGAAGCTTTCTTT. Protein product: CASSPQGDTEAFF.

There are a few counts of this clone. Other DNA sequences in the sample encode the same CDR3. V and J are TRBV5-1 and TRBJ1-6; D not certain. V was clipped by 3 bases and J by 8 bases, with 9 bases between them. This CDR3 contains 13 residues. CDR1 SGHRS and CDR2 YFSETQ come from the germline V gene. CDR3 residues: CASSSSTDSPLHF. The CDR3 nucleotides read TGCGCCAGCAGCTCCTCCACAGATTCACCCCTCCACTTT.